The 22 T cell receptor beta chains given below trace back to one sample, sequenced in a study of blood T cell repertoires in COVID-19. The table came from immunoSEQ multiplex PCR; TCRdb's copy has only in-frame clones and leaves some out. The data show nearly 110,000 clones, more than 70% seen once. Material for sequencing was peripheral blood. The receptors derive from a man aged 35-49 years with active or convalescent COVID-19.

The chain joins TRBV5-4 to TRBJ2-7; 7 positions agree with TRBD2. Germline loops: CDR1 SGHNT, CDR2 YYREEE (reference sequence). The CDR3 totals 14 residues. The V gene end was trimmed by 4 bases and the J gene end by 2 bases; junction bases not matched to a gene: 6. CDR3 DNA: TGTGCCAGCAGCCGTAGTAGCGGGCCCTACGAGCAGTACTTC. Translated, it gives CASSRSSGPYEQYF.

The chain combines TRBV3-1 (or the pseudogene TRBV3-2) with TRBJ2-7, with 11 positions matching TRBD2. The CDR3 is 16 amino acids. With V trimmed by 7 bases and J by 2 bases, 10 bases remained unmatched. The germline CDR1 and CDR2 sequences are LGHDT and YNNKEL (reference sequence). The CDR3 spells CASTSWVAGGPYEQYF. CDR3 DNA: TGTGCCAGCACCTCCTGGGTAGCGGGAGGGCCCTACGAGCAGTACTTC.

The chain recombines TRBV6-4 with TRBJ2-2; 11 nucleotides align to TRBD2. Trimming took 4 bases from V and 3 from J; bases not matched to a gene: 7. Germline V gene sequence: CDR1 MRHNA, CDR2 SNTAGT. CDR3 length equals 17 residues. CDR3 coding DNA: TGTGCCAGCAGTGTTAGCGGGAGGGCCAGGGACACCGGGGAGCTGTTTTTT. Translating it yields CASSVSGRARDTGELFF.

This clone was observed a few times. The chain combines TRBV6-1 with TRBJ1-1; no definite D call. The CDR3 loop spans 15 amino acids. CDR1 MNHNS and CDR2 SASEGT come from the germline V gene. The V end was cut by 2 bases, the J end by 5 bases, with 15 bases between. The CDR3 here is CASSEYLSSGTEAFF. In nucleotides, the CDR3 is TGTGCCAGCAGTGAATATTTATCTAGCGGGACTGAAGCTTTCTTT.

The chain recombines TRBV27 with TRBJ2-7; no reliable D call. The CDR3 sequence is 13 residues long. The germline V gene encodes CDR1 MNHEY and CDR2 SMNVEV (reference sequence). Trimming removed 2 bases at V and 6 bases at J, with 11 bases between. The CDR3 loop is CASSLGQNLEQYF. The CDR3 nucleotides are TGTGCCAGCAGTTTAGGGCAGAATCTCGAGCAGTACTTC.

This chain links TRBV29-1 with TRBJ1-5; 8 bases fit TRBD1. Germline V gives CDR1 SQVTM, CDR2 ANQGSEA. There are 15 residues in the CDR3. V was clipped by 4 bases and J by 0 bases; unmatched bases: 5. The CDR3: CSVVPTGDSNQPQHF. Written as DNA, the CDR3 is TGCAGCGTTGTACCGACAGGGGATAGCAATCAGCCCCAGCATTTT.

This clone was observed a single time. The V call is TRBV20-1, the J call TRBJ2-1, with 7 bases identical to TRBD2. V lost 6 bases to trimming and J lost 11 bases; unmatched junction nucleotides: 7. Germline loops: CDR1 DFQATT, CDR2 SNEGSKA (reference sequence). This CDR3 comprises 11 residues. This CDR3 reads CSAETSPKQFF. The DNA for the CDR3 is TGCAGTGCCGAGACTAGCCCTAAGCAGTTCTTC.

V gene TRBV18 combines with J gene TRBJ2-7; 13 bases map to TRBD2. The CDR3 is made up of 15 amino acids. In germline, CDR1 is KGHSH, CDR2 LQKENI. V was pared by 2 bases and J by 3 bases, with 1 base of the junction left unmatched. For the CDR3, the DNA is TGTGCCAGCTCACCAACTAGCGGGAGGGTCTACGAGCAGTACTTC. It specifies CASSPTSGRVYEQYF. The complete variable domain, with remaining parts taken from reference TRBV18 and TRBJ2-7, reads NAGVMQNPRHLVRRRGQEARLRCSPMKGHSHVYWYRQLPEEGLKFMVYLQKENIIDESGMPKERFSAEFPKEGPSILRIQQVVRGDSAAYFCASSPTSGRVYEQYFGPGTRLTVT.

The chain employs TRBV15 and TRBJ2-7; weak D call: TRBD2 (5 bases). V lost 0 bases and J 10 bases, leaving 10 bases between the germline ends. The length of the CDR3 is 12 residues. CDR1 LNHNV and CDR2 YYDKDF come from the germline V gene (reference sequence). CDR3 coding DNA: TGTGCCACCAGCAGAGATGCAGCGGACCAGTACTTC. It translates to CATSRDAADQYF.

CDR3 amino acids: CASSPEGAQNYGYTF. CDR3 nucleotides: TGTGCCAGCAGCCCCGAGGGGGCGCAAAACTATGGCTACACCTTC. The rearrangement joins TRBV28 to TRBJ1-2; the match to TRBD1 covers 7 bases. J was trimmed by 2 bases and V by 6 bases; bases with no gene match: 9. Germline values: CDR1 MDHEN, CDR2 SYDVKM. The CDR3 spans 15 residues.

CDR3 nucleotide sequence: TGCGCCAGCAGCCAAGATGACGGGAGCTACAATGAGCAGTTCTTC. This sequence encodes CASSQDDGSYNEQFF. The J gene is TRBJ2-1, the V gene TRBV4-3; TRBD2 might be the D (6 bases). CDR1 is LGHNA, CDR2 YSLEER, per germline. Trimming took 0 bases from V and 3 from J, leaving 9 bases between them. The CDR3 runs 15 residues.

V usage is TRBV21-1 and J usage is TRBJ1-1. TRBV21-1 is an annotated pseudogene. This CDR3 region has 17 residues. The CDR3 DNA is TGTGCCAGCAGCTCAGAAGGGAGGGGAGGAGGCGGCACTGAAGCTTTCTTT. Amino acid sequence: CASSSEGRGGGGTEAFF.

The chain has TRBV14 and TRBJ2-5; weak D call: TRBD2 (5 bases). Per germline, CDR1 SGHDN and CDR2 FVKESK. The CDR3 consists of 13 residues. V shed 1 base and J shed 8 bases, with 11 bases lying between them. The CDR3 DNA follows: TGTGCCAGCAGCCAAGCCGACCTAGCCACCCAGTACTTC. Translation: CASSQADLATQYF.

The rearrangement uses TRBV4-2 and TRBJ2-1; weak D call: TRBD2 (6 bases). V lost 1 base, J lost 9 bases, and 10 bases lay in between. CDR1 is LGHNA, CDR2 YNFKEQ, per germline. There are 13 residues in the CDR3. The CDR3 DNA sequence: TGTGCCAGCAGCCAAGGACTAGAGTCTGAGCAGTTCTTC. Translating it yields CASSQGLESEQFF.

The chain uses TRBV15 and TRBJ1-5; 8 bases are shared with TRBD1. Germline CDR1 LNHNV, CDR2 YYDKDF (reference sequence). V shed 3 bases, J shed 5 bases, and the junction held 9 bases outside the gene matches. This CDR3 contains 16 residues. The DNA of the CDR3 is TGTGCCACCAGCAGTATGGGAGGACAGGGTGATCAGCCCCAGCATTTT. Translating gives CATSSMGGQGDQPQHF.

The rearrangement uses TRBV2 and TRBJ2-3; 11 bases match TRBD2. CDR1 SNHLY and CDR2 FYNNEI come from the germline V gene. This CDR3 spans 14 amino acids. V lost 7 bases to trimming and J lost 4 bases; unmatched junction nucleotides: 4. CDR3 bases: TGTGCCAGCACTCTGACTAGCGGGGCAGATACGCAGTATTTT. Protein sequence: CASTLTSGADTQYF.

This clone was recorded only once. The J gene is TRBJ2-3, the V gene TRBV6-5; D gene unclear. In germline, CDR1 is MNHEY, CDR2 SVGAGI. V lost 0 bases and J 3 bases, leaving 4 bases between the germline ends. The CDR3 length is 13 residues. The CDR3 DNA is TGTGCCAGCAGTTACTCGTCAACAGATACGCAGTATTTT. It translates to CASSYSSTDTQYF.

This chain uses TRBV18 with TRBJ2-3, with 8 bases aligning to TRBD2. Germline CDR1 is KGHSH and CDR2 is LQKENI. The junction had 10 bases not matched to a gene; V was cut back by 1 base and J by 4 bases. This CDR3 contains 17 residues. DNA of the CDR3: TGTGCCAGCTCACCACGACTAGCGCCCAGCGGCGCAGATACGCAGTATTTT. Its protein product is CASSPRLAPSGADTQYF.

This clone was observed once. DNA for the CDR3: TGCGCCAGCAGCCAAGATCAGGGGGTCGGGACTGAAGCTTTCTTT. Translating gives CASSQDQGVGTEAFF. The chain couples TRBV4-1 to TRBJ1-1; TRBD1 matches 7 bases. Germline V gene lookup returns CDR1 MGHRA and CDR2 YSYEKL. The CDR3 is made up of 15 amino acids. V lost 0 bases, J lost 5 bases, and 6 bases stayed unmatched.

The rearrangement links TRBV30 to TRBJ1-2; possible D gene TRBD1, 5 bases. The length of the CDR3 is 14 residues. Germline-derived CDR1 and CDR2 are GTSNPN and SVGIG (reference sequence). Trimming removed 3 bases at V and 2 bases at J, with 13 bases between. The DNA of the CDR3 is TGTGCCTGGAGCCGACCCGGGGGAAACTATGGCTACACCTTC. Protein sequence: CAWSRPGGNYGYTF.

V is TRBV4-3 and J is TRBJ2-2, with a possible D match to TRBD2 (5 bases). The CDR3 runs to 14 residues. Trimming removed 5 bases at V and 7 bases at J, with 14 bases between. Germline loops: CDR1 LGHNA, CDR2 YSLEER. The CDR3 spells CASSDHSGGGELFF. The DNA for the CDR3 is TGCGCCAGCAGCGATCATTCTGGAGGCGGGGAGCTGTTTTTT.

The chain's CDR3 is CASSFGGGANSPLHF. DNA of the CDR3: TGTGCCAGCAGCTTCGGTGGAGGGGCTAATTCACCCCTCCACTTT. The chain couples TRBV3-1 (or the pseudogene TRBV3-2) to TRBJ1-6; TRBD1 might be the D (5 bases). CDR3 length: 15 residues. V was trimmed by 5 bases and J by 6 bases, leaving 14 bases between them. Germline CDR1 reads LGHDT; CDR2 reads YNNKEL (reference sequence).